Listed below are T cell receptor beta chains from one sample, sequenced in a study of OX40 agonist ivuxolimab in advanced cancers. Data came from immunoSEQ multiplex PCR; TCRdb stores just in-frame clones and leaves some out. This table holds about 70,000 clones, 85% found once. The sequencing here drew on CD4+ or CD8+ T cells sorted from blood, taken in a trial of the OX40 agonist ivuxolimab. The origin of the receptors is an adult with an advanced solid tumor such as melanoma, head and neck, liver or kidney cancer. Both conserved end residues are part of each CDR3. The D gene is left open where the match is weak. Clone size, where shown, is once, few, many, or a class for clones that have expanded.

.	TRBV28	TRBJ1-5	.	CASSSGNQPQHF	TGTGCCAGCAGCTCAGGGAATCAGCCCCAGCATTTT
.	TRBV15	TRBJ1-1	.	CATSRLAGRPMNTEAFF	TGTGCCACCAGCAGGTTAGCTGGCAGACCTATGAACACTGAAGCTTTCTTT
.	TRBV4-1	TRBJ2-2	.	CASSQRGGLGELFF	TGCGCCAGCAGCCAGAGGGGGGGCCTCGGGGAGCTGTTTTTT
.	TRBV11-3	TRBJ1-2	.	CASSFLSGDGYTF	TGTGCCAGCAGCTTTTTGTCCGGGGATGGCTACACCTTC
TRBD2	TRBV19	TRBJ2-1	few	CASIPSGRSYNEQFF	TGTGCCAGTATCCCTAGCGGCCGCTCCTACAATGAGCAGTTCTTC
TRBD2	TRBV4-1	TRBJ2-1	few	CASSQGLASGRNEQFF	TGCGCCAGCAGCCAGGGCTTGGCTAGCGGGAGAAATGAGCAGTTCTTC
.	TRBV6-5	TRBJ1-6	.	CASRLTGRINSPLHF	TGTGCCAGCAGGCTAACAGGGCGTATCAATTCACCCCTCCACTTT
.	TRBV5-4	TRBJ2-1	.	CASSLSLGGRNEQFF	TGTGCCAGCAGCTTGTCGCTGGGGGGTCGCAATGAGCAGTTCTTC
.	TRBV27	TRBJ1-1	few	CASSSGRNTEAFF	TGTGCCAGCAGTTCAGGGAGGAACACTGAAGCTTTCTTT
.	TRBV10-3	TRBJ2-2	.	CAISESRDTGELFF	TGTGCCATCAGTGAGTCCAGGGACACCGGGGAGCTGTTTTTT
TRBD2	TRBV6-1	TRBJ2-7	.	CASRWYTSGSYEQYF	TGTGCCAGCAGATGGTACACTAGCGGCTCCTACGAGCAGTACTTC
TRBD1	TRBV5-1	TRBJ1-1	.	CASSDDPGGNTEAFF	TGCGCCAGCAGCGACGATCCAGGGGGGAACACTGAAGCTTTCTTT
.	TRBV27	TRBJ2-7	.	CASSSYDSNEQYF	TGTGCCAGCAGTTCTTATGATAGCAACGAGCAGTACTTC
TRBD2	TRBV18	TRBJ2-7	.	CASSLAGGPSDEQYF	TGTGCCAGCTCCTTAGCGGGAGGGCCGTCGGACGAGCAGTACTTC
.	TRBV6-4	TRBJ2-3	.	CASSGEFGDTQYF	TGTGCCAGCAGTGGGGAGTTTGGAGATACGCAGTATTTT
.	TRBV4-3	TRBJ2-7	.	CASSQEDMGSYEQYF	TGCGCCAGCAGCCAAGAAGACATGGGCTCCTACGAGCAGTACTTC
TRBD1	TRBV15	TRBJ1-4	few	CATSRGVGGGEKLFF	TGTGCCACCAGCAGAGGGGTAGGGGGCGGAGAAAAACTGTTTTTT
TRBD1	TRBV4-2	TRBJ2-7	.	CASSQDSGQDSYEQYF	TGTGCCAGCAGCCAAGATAGTGGACAGGACTCCTACGAGCAGTACTTC
.	TRBV2	TRBJ1-2	.	CAGASYGYTF	TGTGCCGGGGCTTCCTATGGCTACACCTTC
.	TRBV15	TRBJ1-5	.	CATSSHREEQPQHF	TGTGCCACCAGCAGTCACAGGGAGGAGCAGCCCCAGCATTTT
TRBD2	TRBV7-7	TRBJ2-1	.	CASSAGKRGGSYNEQFF	TGTGCTAGCAGCGCGGGTAAGCGGGGGGGCTCCTACAATGAGCAGTTCTTC
TRBD2	TRBV5-6	TRBJ2-1	.	CASSLVTSGGNEQFF	TGTGCCAGCAGCTTGGTAACTAGCGGGGGCAATGAGCAGTTCTTC
.	TRBV5-4	TRBJ2-7	many	CASSLVARTLGEQYF	TGTGCCAGCAGCTTGGTCGCGAGGACCCTCGGGGAGCAGTACTTC
.	TRBV18	TRBJ1-5	.	CASSQGATEVPQHF	TGTGCCAGCTCACAAGGAGCAACCGAAGTACCCCAGCATTTT
TRBD1	TRBV5-6	TRBJ2-7	.	CASSETGFGAYEQYF	TGTGCCAGCAGCGAGACAGGGTTCGGGGCCTACGAGCAGTACTTC
TRBD2	TRBV2	TRBJ2-5	.	CASSLGLAGGQETQYF	TGTGCCAGCAGTTTAGGACTAGCGGGGGGGCAAGAGACCCAGTACTTC
TRBD1	TRBV6-6	TRBJ2-2	once	CASSFQGVNTGELFF	TGTGCCAGCAGTTTCCAGGGGGTAAACACCGGGGAGCTGTTTTTT
.	TRBV5-1	TRBJ2-7	.	CASSLGQGIDEQYF	TGCGCCAGCAGCTTGGGGCAGGGGATTGACGAGCAGTACTTC
.	TRBV27	TRBJ2-1	.	CASSLAVGSYNEQFF	TGTGCCAGCAGTTTGGCGGTGGGCTCCTACAATGAGCAGTTCTTC
.	TRBV28	TRBJ1-4	few	CASSYDPEYATNEKLFF	TGTGCCAGCAGTTACGACCCAGAGTACGCAACTAATGAAAAACTGTTTTTT
.	TRBV18	TRBJ1-4	.	CASSPQVSEKLFF	TGTGCCAGCTCACCACAAGTAAGCGAAAAACTGTTTTTT
.	TRBV5-6	TRBJ2-5	.	CASSSQASQETQYF	TGTGCCAGCAGCTCCCAGGCGAGCCAAGAGACCCAGTACTTC
.	TRBV27	TRBJ1-1	few	CASSGQSEAFF	TGTGCCAGCAGCGGACAGAGTGAAGCTTTCTTT
TRBD2	TRBV7-2	TRBJ2-5	.	CASSPHASGGYLAQYF	TGTGCCAGCAGCCCCCACGCTAGCGGGGGGTATCTGGCCCAGTACTTC
.	TRBV14	TRBJ1-1	.	CASTGTAPPEAFF	TGTGCCAGCACGGGTACAGCTCCTCCTGAAGCTTTCTTT
.	TRBV18	TRBJ2-1	.	CASSPQWESYNEQFF	TGTGCCAGCTCACCACAGTGGGAGTCGTACAATGAGCAGTTCTTC
TRBD2	TRBV28	TRBJ2-7	once	CASSLPGGPFHEQYF	TGTGCCAGCAGTTTACCGGGAGGGCCATTTCACGAGCAGTACTTC
TRBD1	TRBV11-2	TRBJ2-6	.	CASSLIAGGYSGANVLTF	TGTGCCAGCAGCTTAATTGCAGGGGGTTACTCTGGGGCCAACGTCCTGACTTTC
.	TRBV5-1	TRBJ2-3	.	CASTLDPSGTDTQYF	TGCGCCAGCACTCTAGACCCGAGTGGCACAGATACGCAGTATTTT
TRBD2	TRBV6-5	TRBJ2-7	.	CASSYSASGREQYF	TGTGCCAGCAGTTACTCCGCTAGCGGCCGCGAGCAGTACTTC
.	TRBV19	TRBJ1-1	.	CASTRGHTEAFF	TGTGCCAGTACCCGGGGGCACACTGAAGCTTTCTTT
.	TRBV21-1	TRBJ2-7	few	CASSIGLAGDPYEQYF	TGTGCCAGCAGCATTGGACTAGCGGGGGATCCCTACGAGCAGTACTTC
TRBD1	TRBV7-2	TRBJ2-6	.	CASSLRQGRANVLTF	TGTGCCAGCAGCTTAAGACAGGGACGGGCCAACGTCCTGACTTTC